Listed here are 15 T cell receptor beta chains from one sample, sequenced in a study of CD8 T cells in Susac syndrome. With random hexamers, reverse transcription was performed on roughly 0.5 to 1 ug of RNA. MiXCR, applied by TCRdb to the immunoSEQ multiplex PCR reads, yields one record per CDR3 protein. This table has approximately 150,000 distinct CDR3 sequences, approximately 95% appearing once. The sequenced sample consisted of CD4+ T cells from PBMCs. Every receptor here comes from a human donor with multiple sclerosis.

This chain uses TRBV13 with TRBJ2-7; 9 bases line up with TRBD1. Trimming cost V 6 bases and J 10 bases; bases outside gene matches: 13. Looked up from germline, CDR1 is PRHDT and CDR2 is FYEKMQ (reference sequence). The CDR3 is 14 amino acids. This CDR3 is CASRRAGTGLIQYF. The DNA of the CDR3 is TGTGCCAGCAGAAGAGCCGGGACAGGGTTAATACAGTACTTC.

The V and J genes are TRBV30 and TRBJ2-7; 7 bases map to TRBD1. The junction had 5 bases not matched to a gene; V was cut back by 8 bases and J by 4 bases. The CDR3 sequence is 11 residues long. The V gene's germline CDR1 is GTSNPN and CDR2 SVGIG (reference sequence). The chain's CDR3 is CAGTQGYEQYF. The CDR3 DNA sequence: TGTGCCGGAACACAGGGGTACGAGCAGTACTTC.

The chain carries TRBV3-1 and TRBJ2-3, with D uncertain. Trimming cost V 0 bases and J 4 bases, with 8 bases left between them. CDR3 length: 14 amino acids. Germline V gene lookup returns CDR1 LGHDT and CDR2 YNNKEL (reference sequence). CDR3 in DNA: TGTGCCAGCAGCCAAGAAAGGCCCCCAGATACGCAGTATTTT. As protein: CASSQERPPDTQYF.

The chain recombines TRBV7-9 with TRBJ2-3; D call uncertain. CDR1 and CDR2 from the germline V gene are SEHNR and FQNEAQ (reference sequence). The CDR3 contains 13 residues. Trimming removed 5 bases from V and 4 bases from J, with 10 bases in between. The CDR3 DNA follows: TGTGCCAGCAGCCAGGACCCTTCAGATACGCAGTATTTT. Encoded protein: CASSQDPSDTQYF.

The J gene is TRBJ1-1, the V gene TRBV30; no firm D call. Trimming cost V 1 base and J 1 base, with 10 bases left between them. CDR3 length: 14 residues. Germline CDR1 is GTSNPN and CDR2 is SVGIG (reference sequence). CDR3 sequence reads: CAWSGSARNTEAFF. The DNA for the CDR3 is TGTGCCTGGAGTGGTTCTGCACGGAACACTGAAGCTTTCTTT.

The chain is built from TRBV2 and TRBJ2-1; D might be TRBD1 (6 bases). CDR1 is SNHLY and CDR2 is FYNNEI in the germline V gene. The CDR3 loop spans 14 amino acids. V was cut by 6 bases and J by 6 bases, with 15 bases left in between. The CDR3 DNA reads as TGTGCCAGCAGGGGGCAGGGGTTGGTCAATGAGCAGTTCTTC. It yields the protein CASRGQGLVNEQFF.

The V call is TRBV7-3, the J call TRBJ2-2; perhaps TRBD2 as D (7 bases). The CDR3 sequence is 16 residues long. Per the germline V gene, CDR1 is SGHTA and CDR2 is FQGTGA. V lost 0 bases and J 4 bases, leaving 12 bases between the germline ends. CDR3 protein: CASSLTGGPTTGELFF. CDR3 DNA: TGTGCCAGCAGCTTAACGGGGGGGCCCACCACCGGGGAGCTGTTTTTT.

The chain couples TRBV6-6 to TRBJ2-7; tentatively, D is TRBD2 (6 bases). Germline V CDR1 and CDR2: MNHNY, SVGAGI (reference sequence). V gave up 2 bases and J gave up 3 bases, with 8 bases separating them. The CDR3 has 13 residues. DNA of the CDR3: TGTGCCAGCAGTTACGGGGGGATCTACGAGCAGTACTTC. It specifies CASSYGGIYEQYF.

The chain couples TRBV7-9 to TRBJ2-7; D may be TRBD2 (5 bases). The ends were cut back, 5 bases at V and 8 bases at J, with 19 bases in the middle. This CDR3 is 14 amino acids long. CDR1 and CDR2 from the germline V gene are SEHNR and FQNEAQ (reference sequence). CDR3 region: CASSTDQLVSKQYF. The CDR3, as DNA: TGTGCCAGCAGCACCGACCAACTAGTTTCGAAGCAGTACTTC. The full variable domain, its missing parts supplied by reference TRBV7-9 and TRBJ2-7, is DTGVSQNPRHKITKRGQNVTFRCDPISEHNRLYWYRQTLGQGPEFLTYFQNEAQLEKSRLLSDRFSAERPKGSFSTLEIQRTEQGDSAMYLCASSTDQLVSKQYFGPGTRLTVT.

The chain joins TRBV4-3 to TRBJ2-7; D unclear. The CDR3 is 13 residues long. CDR1 LGHNA and CDR2 YSLEER come from the germline V gene. Trimming stripped 0 bases from V and 1 base from J, with 4 bases between. The CDR3 reads CASSQERSYEQYF. DNA of the CDR3: TGCGCCAGCAGCCAAGAGAGATCCTACGAGCAGTACTTC.

The chain carries TRBV3-1 and TRBJ1-5; no reliable D call. The CDR3 is made up of 15 amino acids. Germline V CDR1 and CDR2: LGHDT, YNNKEL (reference sequence). With 1 base removed from V and 6 bases from J, the gap between germline ends came to 13 bases. For the CDR3, the DNA is TGTGCCAGCAGCCAAGTAGCCGGGGTCGGTCAGCCCCAGCATTTT. Its translation is CASSQVAGVGQPQHF.

V gene TRBV13 combines with J gene TRBJ2-3; D unclear. CDR3 size: 15 residues. Trimming shortened V by 5 bases and J by 1 base, and 13 bases separated the two germline ends. Germline V gene data show CDR1 as PRHDT and CDR2 as FYEKMQ (reference sequence). The CDR3: CASSPLVRGTDTQYF. The DNA of the CDR3 is TGTGCCAGCAGCCCCCTCGTCCGGGGCACAGATACGCAGTATTTT.

The chain is built from TRBV7-3 and TRBJ2-5; no clear D gene. Germline V gene sequence: CDR1 SGHTA, CDR2 FQGTGA. This CDR3 spans 14 amino acids. V shed 5 bases and J shed 2 bases, with 12 bases lying between them. CDR3 in amino acids: CASSPRDAQETQYF. The CDR3 nucleotides are TGTGCCAGCAGCCCTCGAGATGCACAAGAGACCCAGTACTTC.

J is TRBJ2-7 and V is TRBV24-1, with D possibly TRBD1 on 6 matching bases. Trimming left V 7 bases short and J 0 bases short, with 9 bases between. Germline V gene data show CDR1 as KGHDR and CDR2 as SFDVKD. This CDR3 spans 13 amino acids. The DNA of the CDR3 is TGTGCCACCAGACAGGGAAACTCCTACGAGCAGTACTTC. Translating gives CATRQGNSYEQYF.

This chain connects TRBV20-1 to TRBJ2-4; D perhaps matches TRBD1 (6 bases). V was clipped by 3 bases and J by 7 bases, with 7 bases between them. This CDR3 is built from 11 residues. The germline CDR1 and CDR2 sequences are DFQATT and SNEGSKA (reference sequence). The CDR3 DNA sequence: TGCAGTGCTAGGCAGGGGAACATTCAGTACTTC. It specifies CSARQGNIQYF.